This entry lists 20 T cell receptor beta chains sequenced from one sample in a study of cytomegalovirus exposure and HLA in healthy donors. With 60 Vbeta and 13 Jbeta primers, the PCR was carried out. Generated by immunoSEQ multiplex PCR, the TCRdb table keeps only in-frame clones and is missing some. This table holds 90,000 to 140,000 clones, over 12% found once. The specimen was PBMCs. The receptors shown here come from a female donor in good health and CMV-seronegative.

In this sample, this clone turned up a few times. This rearrangement joins TRBV5-6 to TRBJ1-3; tentatively, D is TRBD1 (5 bases). This CDR3 region has 13 residues. The germline V gene has CDR1 SGHDT and CDR2 YYEEEE. V was trimmed by 4 bases and J by 2 bases, leaving 7 bases between them. CDR3 region: CASSGGAGNTIYF. The CDR3 nucleotides read TGTGCCAGCAGCGGGGGGGCTGGAAACACCATATATTTT.

CDR3: CASSLIAGKATDTQYF. In DNA form, the CDR3 reads TGCGCCAGCAGCTTGATTGCGGGGAAAGCGACAGATACGCAGTATTTT. V usage is TRBV5-1 and J usage is TRBJ2-3, with D tentatively TRBD2 (6 bases). There are 16 residues in the CDR3. Germline V gene sequence: CDR1 SGHRS, CDR2 YFSETQ. Deletions cut 1 base from V and 3 bases from J, with 15 bases between.

The rearrangement links TRBV4-3 to TRBJ1-2; 9 nucleotides match TRBD1. The CDR3 is 16 amino acids. Germline CDR1 reads LGHNA; CDR2 reads YSLEER. V trimming: 5 bases; J trimming: 2 bases; junction bases outside the gene matches: 9. The chain's CDR3 is CASSDGTGLGNYGYTF. The CDR3, as DNA: TGCGCCAGCAGCGACGGGACAGGGTTAGGAAACTATGGCTACACCTTC.

This clone was seen a handful of times. The gene calls are TRBV2 and TRBJ1-2, with D perhaps TRBD1 (5 bases). Trimming stripped 5 bases from V and 0 bases from J, with 16 bases between. Germline V CDR1 and CDR2: SNHLY, FYNNEI. This CDR3 comprises 16 residues. CDR3 amino acids: CASSFQPGGANYGYTF. CDR3 DNA sequence: TGTGCCAGCAGTTTTCAGCCTGGGGGGGCTAACTATGGCTACACCTTC.

The sample holds a few counts of this clone. This chain links TRBV27 with TRBJ1-2; the match to TRBD1 covers 8 bases. The germline V gene has CDR1 MNHEY and CDR2 SMNVEV (reference sequence). J was trimmed by 0 bases and V by 7 bases; bases with no gene match: 25. The CDR3 totals 21 residues. The CDR3 here is CASTQRKSAGGSTLTNYGYTF. CDR3 sequence (DNA): TGTGCCAGCACCCAAAGGAAGTCGGCAGGGGGCTCAACACTAACTAACTATGGCTACACCTTC.

This chain links TRBV2 with TRBJ2-7; TRBD2 is a possible D gene (5 bases). Germline CDR1 is SNHLY and CDR2 is FYNNEI. Deletions cut 6 bases from V and 1 base from J, with 16 bases between. The CDR3 is made up of 15 amino acids. The CDR3: CASRTGGQPSYEQYF. The CDR3 DNA sequence: TGTGCCAGCAGGACGGGCGGGCAGCCTTCCTACGAGCAGTACTTC.

This chain connects TRBV7-9 to TRBJ2-7; no clear D gene. The CDR3 length is 12 residues. From germline, CDR1 is SEHNR and CDR2 FQNEAQ (reference sequence). V was shortened by 4 bases and J by 0 bases, with 4 bases between the two germline ends. Written as DNA, the CDR3 is TGTGCCAGCAGCTCCAGCTCCTACGAGCAGTACTTC. Protein product: CASSSSSYEQYF.

The gene calls are TRBV10-3 and TRBJ2-5; tentative D call: TRBD1 (5 bases). This CDR3 is 13 amino acids long. The V gene's germline CDR1 is ENHRY and CDR2 SYGVKD. V was cut by 4 bases and J by 2 bases, with 8 bases left in between. CDR3: CAISVRQQETQYF. The DNA for the CDR3 is TGTGCCATCAGTGTAAGACAGCAAGAGACCCAGTACTTC.

The chain carries TRBV2 and TRBJ1-5, with 10 bases that match TRBD1. The length of the CDR3 is 15 residues. Germline V gives CDR1 SNHLY, CDR2 FYNNEI. V trimming: 8 bases; J trimming: 7 bases; junction bases outside the gene matches: 11. The CDR3 region is CASHDPRQGAQPQHF. The DNA for the CDR3 is TGTGCCAGCCATGACCCTAGACAGGGGGCGCAGCCCCAGCATTTT.

This clone was recorded a few times. The V and J genes are TRBV7-9 and TRBJ1-1; TRBD1 agrees at 8 bases. Germline values: CDR1 SEHNR, CDR2 FQNEAQ (reference sequence). J was trimmed by 5 bases and V by 1 base; bases with no gene match: 0. This CDR3 is built from 13 residues. Here the CDR3 reads CASSLGTGTEAFF. Written as DNA, the CDR3 is TGTGCCAGCAGCTTAGGGACAGGGACTGAAGCTTTCTTT. Combining the CDR3 with reference TRBV7-9 and TRBJ1-1 gives the whole variable domain DTGVSQNPRHKITKRGQNVTFRCDPISEHNRLYWYRQTLGQGPEFLTYFQNEAQLEKSRLLSDRFSAERPKGSFSTLEIQRTEQGDSAMYLCASSLGTGTEAFFGQGTRLTVV.

V usage is TRBV7-8 and J usage is TRBJ2-7; 7 positions match TRBD1. CDR3 length: 15 amino acids. The V gene end was trimmed by 5 bases and the J gene end by 2 bases; junction bases not matched to a gene: 9. Germline lookup yields CDR1 SGHVS and CDR2 FQNEAQ. In DNA, the CDR3 is TGTGCCAGCAGCCCAGAAGGGGGCGCCGCCTACGAGCAGTACTTC. Protein sequence: CASSPEGGAAYEQYF.

The sample holds a few counts of this clone. The V call is TRBV27, the J call TRBJ2-7; 10 bases are a match to TRBD1. Germline trimming cut 5 bases from V and 4 bases from J; bases unmatched to any gene: 5. Germline V gene sequence: CDR1 MNHEY, CDR2 SMNVEV (reference sequence). The CDR3 length is 14 residues. CDR3 in amino acids: CASSLRTGGYEQYF. In DNA form, the CDR3 reads TGTGCCAGCAGTCTACGGACAGGGGGATACGAGCAGTACTTC.

The V gene is TRBV19, the J gene TRBJ1-1; D is unclear. CDR1 is LNHDA, CDR2 SQIVND, per germline (reference sequence). The CDR3 has 13 amino acids. V was cut by 6 bases and J by 4 bases, with 12 bases left in between. CDR3 bases: TGTGCCAGTAGCGACCTGGAGGGCACTGAAGCTTTCTTT. Protein sequence: CASSDLEGTEAFF.

The gene calls are TRBV30 and TRBJ2-3, with TRBD2 matching over 7 bases. The CDR3 covers 15 residues. CDR1 is GTSNPN and CDR2 is SVGIG in the germline V gene (reference sequence). With 4 bases clipped from V and 8 bases from J, the junction kept 15 bases outside the gene matches. The CDR3 protein is CAWTHPGTTPGTQYF. The CDR3, as DNA: TGTGCCTGGACACACCCCGGGACTACTCCGGGTACGCAGTATTTT.

This clone was recorded a few times. V is TRBV7-2 and J is TRBJ1-5; 8 nucleotides match TRBD1. V gave up 5 bases and J gave up 6 bases; unmatched junction bases: 6. CDR1 is SGHTA, CDR2 FQGNSA, per germline. This CDR3 is built from 14 residues. The CDR3 loop reads CASSPQGAGQPQHF. CDR3 coding DNA: TGTGCCAGCAGCCCGCAGGGGGCGGGTCAGCCCCAGCATTTT. Full variable domain (rest looked up from reference TRBV7-2 and TRBJ1-5): GAGVSQSPSNKVTEKGKDVELRCDPISGHTALYWYRQSLGQGLEFLIYFQGNSAPDKSGLPSDRFSAERTGGSVSTLTIQRTQQEDSAVYLCASSPQGAGQPQHFGDGTRLSIL.

In this sample, this clone turned up a few times. V is TRBV9 and J is TRBJ2-7, with 7 bases identical to TRBD1. This CDR3 is built from 14 residues. With 4 bases clipped from V and 2 bases from J, the junction kept 6 bases outside the gene matches. Germline V CDR1 and CDR2: SGDLS, YYNGEE. The CDR3 nucleotides read TGTGCCAGCAGCTTCCGGGACAGTGCCTACGAGCAGTACTTC. Translating it yields CASSFRDSAYEQYF.

This clone was seen more than once but under ten times. The chain recombines TRBV19 with TRBJ1-1; 7 bases align to TRBD1. Germline V gene data show CDR1 as LNHDA and CDR2 as SQIVND (reference sequence). The J segment lost 0 bases and the V segment lost 5 bases, leaving 6 bases of the junction unmatched. This CDR3 is built from 15 residues. Here the CDR3 DNA reads TGTGCCAGTAGTCCAAGGACAGGTGTGAACACTGAAGCTTTCTTT. It yields the protein CASSPRTGVNTEAFF.

The chain recombines TRBV11-2 with TRBJ2-1; the match to TRBD2 covers 9 bases. CDR3 length equals 13 residues. The germline CDR1 and CDR2 sequences are SGHAT and FQNNGV. Trimming cost V 5 bases and J 7 bases; bases outside gene matches: 3. The chain's CDR3 is CASSMGLANEQFF. The CDR3 DNA is TGTGCCAGCAGCATGGGACTAGCAAATGAGCAGTTCTTC.

This clone was detected ten times or more. The genes are TRBV28 and TRBJ1-5; maybe TRBD1 (6 bases). There are 15 residues in the CDR3. Germline CDR1 is MDHEN and CDR2 is SYDVKM. Trimming pared 1 base from V and 4 bases from J, leaving 11 bases between. CDR3: CASSLSGGQNQPQHF. CDR3 DNA: TGTGCCAGCAGTTTATCGGGGGGCCAGAATCAGCCCCAGCATTTT.

In this sample, this clone turned up a few times. V and J are TRBV6-1 and TRBJ1-4; D is unresolved. Trimming took off 1 base at V and 13 bases at J, with 13 bases between the two ends. CDR1 is MNHNS, CDR2 SASEGT, per germline. This CDR3 spans 13 amino acids. The CDR3 reads CASSEERGQSLFF. CDR3 nucleotide sequence: TGTGCCAGCAGTGAAGAGAGAGGGCAGTCACTGTTTTTT.